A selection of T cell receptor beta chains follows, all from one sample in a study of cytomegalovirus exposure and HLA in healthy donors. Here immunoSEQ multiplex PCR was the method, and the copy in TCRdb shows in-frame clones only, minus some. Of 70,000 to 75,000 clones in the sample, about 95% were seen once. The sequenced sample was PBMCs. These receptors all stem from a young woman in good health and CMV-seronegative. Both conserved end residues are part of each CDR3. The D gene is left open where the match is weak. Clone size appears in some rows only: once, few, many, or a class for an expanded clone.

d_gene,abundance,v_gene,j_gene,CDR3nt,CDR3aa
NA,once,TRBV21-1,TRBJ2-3,TGTGCCAGCAGCAGACGACAGGGTTTCACAGATACGCAGTATTTT,CASSRRQGFTDTQYF
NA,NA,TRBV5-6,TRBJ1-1,TGTGCCAGCAGGCCTCAGGGGAACACTGAAGCTTTCTTT,CASRPQGNTEAFF
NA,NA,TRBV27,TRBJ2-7,TGTGCCAGCAGTTTAGTAGCGGCTCCTACCTACGAGCAGTACTTC,CASSLVAAPTYEQYF
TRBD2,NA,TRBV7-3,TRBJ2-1,TGTGCCAGCAGCTCCCAACATGGACTAGGGGACTCCTACAATGAGCAGTTCTTC,CASSSQHGLGDSYNEQFF
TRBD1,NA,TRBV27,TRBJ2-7,TGTGCCAGCTCCGGGACAGGGGGTCACGAGCAGTACTTC,CASSGTGGHEQYF
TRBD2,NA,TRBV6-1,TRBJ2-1,TGTGCCAGCAGTGAACGAGGGACTATTACTTACAATGAGCAGTTCTTC,CASSERGTITYNEQFF
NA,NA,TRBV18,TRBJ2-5,TGTGCCAGCTCCGCAGGTCAGGTCCACCAAGAGACCCAGTACTTC,CASSAGQVHQETQYF
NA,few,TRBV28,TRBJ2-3,TGTGCCAGCGGTTTACCAGGCCCCAACACAGATACGCAGTATTTT,CASGLPGPNTDTQYF
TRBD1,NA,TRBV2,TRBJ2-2,TGTGCCAGCAGTAAGACACTCCGGGACAGGGGGCTAGCTGCCACCGGGGAGCTGTTTTTT,CASSKTLRDRGLAATGELFF
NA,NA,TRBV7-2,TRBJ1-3,TGTGCCAGCAGCCCCACGACAGGAACTGGAAACACCATATATTTT,CASSPTTGTGNTIYF
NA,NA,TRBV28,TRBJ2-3,TGTGCCAGCAGTTTAAGCAGGACTGGAAACTGGAGGACAGATACGCAGTATTTT,CASSLSRTGNWRTDTQYF
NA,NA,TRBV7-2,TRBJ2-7,TGTGCCAGCAGCTACGAGATCTACGAGCAGTACTTC,CASSYEIYEQYF
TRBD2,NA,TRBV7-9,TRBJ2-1,TGTGCCAGCAGCTTAAGCGGGAGTATGAATGAGCAGTTCTTC,CASSLSGSMNEQFF
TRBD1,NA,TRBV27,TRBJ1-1,TGTGCCAGCAGTTTATATTACAGGGGGCGCACTGAAGCTTTCTTT,CASSLYYRGRTEAFF
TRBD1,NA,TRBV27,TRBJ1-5,TGTGCCAGTCCGGGACAGTACCGCAATCAGCCCCAGCATTTT,CASPGQYRNQPQHF
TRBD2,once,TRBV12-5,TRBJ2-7,TGTGCTAGTGGTTTGGTAATCACTAGCGGCAAAAACGAGCAGTACTTC,CASGLVITSGKNEQYF
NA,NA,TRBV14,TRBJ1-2,TGTGCCAGCAGCCAAACGGAGTATGGCTACACCTTC,CASSQTEYGYTF
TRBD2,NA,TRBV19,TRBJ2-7,TGTGCCAGTAGTATAGATTTCCCGACTAGCGGGGCCGACTACGAGCAGTACTTC,CASSIDFPTSGADYEQYF
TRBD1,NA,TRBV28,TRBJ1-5,TGTGCCAGCAGTCCAGGACAGGGTCGAGGTCAGCCCCAGCATTTT,CASSPGQGRGQPQHF
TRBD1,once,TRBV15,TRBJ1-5,TGTGCCACCAGCAGAGGCCGGGCCAGGGGGGAACAGCCCCAGCATTTT,CATSRGRARGEQPQHF
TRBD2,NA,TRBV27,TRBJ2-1,TGTGCCAGCAGTTTATTACCGGGACTAGCGGGAGTTCAGGATGAGCAGTTCTTC,CASSLLPGLAGVQDEQFF
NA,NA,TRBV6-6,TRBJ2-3,TGTGCCAGCAGTTACTCGCAGGGGCCGGATACGCAGTATTTT,CASSYSQGPDTQYF
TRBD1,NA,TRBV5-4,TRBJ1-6,TGTGCCAGCAGCTGGTTAGGGACAGGGGGATCACCCCTCCACTTT,CASSWLGTGGSPLHF
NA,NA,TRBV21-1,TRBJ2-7,TGTGCCAGCAGCTCCGGTTCGTACGAGCAGTACTTC,CASSSGSYEQYF
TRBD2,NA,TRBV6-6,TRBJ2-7,TGTGCCAGCAGTTCTAGCGGGATCGGGTCCGAGCAGTACTTC,CASSSSGIGSEQYF
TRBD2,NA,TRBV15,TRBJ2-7,TGTGCCACCAGCAGAGTCGGGGGGGACGAGCAGTACTTC,CATSRVGGDEQYF
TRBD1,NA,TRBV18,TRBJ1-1,TGTGCCAGCTCACCTTTACAGGGGGCGACTTTCTTT,CASSPLQGATFF
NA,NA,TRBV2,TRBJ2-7,TGTGCCAGCAGTGACGGGACAATTGGGTACGACGAGCAGTACTTC,CASSDGTIGYDEQYF
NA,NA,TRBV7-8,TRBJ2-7,TGTGCCAGCAAACCAAACGCCGGGGGTTCCTACGAGCAGTACTTC,CASKPNAGGSYEQYF
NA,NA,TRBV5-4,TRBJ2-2,TGTGCCAGCAGCTTGACAGGGATTACCACCGGGGAGCTGTTTTTT,CASSLTGITTGELFF
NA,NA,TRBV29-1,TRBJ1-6,TGCAGCGTTGAAGGGGACGGAGCGGGTTCACCCCTCCACTTT,CSVEGDGAGSPLHF
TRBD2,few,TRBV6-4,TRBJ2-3,TGTGCCAGCTCCTTAGCGGGGGCTATCACAGATACGCAGTATTTT,CASSLAGAITDTQYF
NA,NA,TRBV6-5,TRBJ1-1,TGTGCCAGCAGTCCAACAGGGTTGGGTTCGGCTGAAGCTTTCTTT,CASSPTGLGSAEAFF
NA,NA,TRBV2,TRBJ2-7,TGTGCCAGCAGTGTGGAACAGGGTTACGAGCAGTACTTC,CASSVEQGYEQYF
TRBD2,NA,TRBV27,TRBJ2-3,TGTGCCAGCAACCCGGGAGGGTCTACAGATACGCAGTATTTT,CASNPGGSTDTQYF
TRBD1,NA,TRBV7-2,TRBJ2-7,TGTGCCAGCAGCTCCGAGGGGACAGGGAAGAACGAGCAGTACTTC,CASSSEGTGKNEQYF
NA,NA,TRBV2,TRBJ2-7,TGTGCCAGCAGTCAACAGGGAATTGCGGCCTACGAGCAGTACTTC,CASSQQGIAAYEQYF
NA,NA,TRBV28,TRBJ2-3,TGTGCCAGCAGTGCCCCCGCCGGAGATACGCAGTATTTT,CASSAPAGDTQYF
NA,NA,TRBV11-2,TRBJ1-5,TGTGCCAGCAGCTTAGGGCAGGGGAGTTATAGCAATCAGCCCCAGCATTTT,CASSLGQGSYSNQPQHF
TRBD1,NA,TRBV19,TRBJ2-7,TGTGCCAGTAAAAAACAGGGGGGACCCTACGAGCAGTACTTC,CASKKQGGPYEQYF